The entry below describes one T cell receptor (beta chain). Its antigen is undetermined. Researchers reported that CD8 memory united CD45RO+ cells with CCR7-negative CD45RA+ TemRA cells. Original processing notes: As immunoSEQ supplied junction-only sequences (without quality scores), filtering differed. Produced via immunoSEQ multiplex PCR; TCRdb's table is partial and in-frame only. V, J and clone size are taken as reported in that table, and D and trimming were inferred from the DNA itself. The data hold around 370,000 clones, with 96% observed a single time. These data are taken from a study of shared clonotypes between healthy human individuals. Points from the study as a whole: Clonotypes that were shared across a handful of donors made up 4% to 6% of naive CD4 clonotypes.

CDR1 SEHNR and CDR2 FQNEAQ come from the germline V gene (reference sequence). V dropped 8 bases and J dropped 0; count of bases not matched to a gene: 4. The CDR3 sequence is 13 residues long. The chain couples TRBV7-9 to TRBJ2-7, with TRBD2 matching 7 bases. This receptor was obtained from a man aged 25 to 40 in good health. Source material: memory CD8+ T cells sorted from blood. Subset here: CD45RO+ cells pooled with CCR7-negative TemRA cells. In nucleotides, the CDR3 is TGTGCCAGCCGGGGGGTAGGCTCCTACGAGCAGTACTTC. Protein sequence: CASRGVGSYEQYF.